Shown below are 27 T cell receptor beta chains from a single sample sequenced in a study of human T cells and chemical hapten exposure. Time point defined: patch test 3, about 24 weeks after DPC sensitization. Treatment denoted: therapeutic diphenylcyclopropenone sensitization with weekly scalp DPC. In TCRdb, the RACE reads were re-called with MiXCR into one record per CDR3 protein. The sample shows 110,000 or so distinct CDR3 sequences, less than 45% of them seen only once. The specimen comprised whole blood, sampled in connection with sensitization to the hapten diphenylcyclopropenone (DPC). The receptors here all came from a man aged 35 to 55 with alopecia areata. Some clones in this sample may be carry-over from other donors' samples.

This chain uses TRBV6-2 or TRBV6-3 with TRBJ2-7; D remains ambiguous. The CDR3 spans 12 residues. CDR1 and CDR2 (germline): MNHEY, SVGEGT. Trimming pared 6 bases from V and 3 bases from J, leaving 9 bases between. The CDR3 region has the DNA TGTGCCAGCAGCTTCGACAACTACGAGCAGTACGTC. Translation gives CASSFDNYEQYV.

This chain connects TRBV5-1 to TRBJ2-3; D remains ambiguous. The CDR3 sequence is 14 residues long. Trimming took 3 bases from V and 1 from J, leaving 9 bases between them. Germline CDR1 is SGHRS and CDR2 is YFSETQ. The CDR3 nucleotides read TGCGCCAGCAGCTCCTTCTGGGGCACAGATACGCAGTATTTT. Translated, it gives CASSSFWGTDTQYF.

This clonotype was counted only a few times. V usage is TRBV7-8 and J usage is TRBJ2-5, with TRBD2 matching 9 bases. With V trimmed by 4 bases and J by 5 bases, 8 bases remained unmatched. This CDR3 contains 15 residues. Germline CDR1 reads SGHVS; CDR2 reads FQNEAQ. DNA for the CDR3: TGTGCCAGCAGCTCTCCTTTAGCGGGAGCGGAGACCCAGTACTTC. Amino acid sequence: CASSSPLAGAETQYF.

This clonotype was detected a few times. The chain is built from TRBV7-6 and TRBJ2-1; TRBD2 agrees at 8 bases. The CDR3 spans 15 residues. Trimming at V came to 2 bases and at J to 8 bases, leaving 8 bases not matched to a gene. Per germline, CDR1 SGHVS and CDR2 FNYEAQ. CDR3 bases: TGTGCCAGCAGCTTAACTAAAGCGGGAGAAGATGAGCAGTTCTTC. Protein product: CASSLTKAGEDEQFF.

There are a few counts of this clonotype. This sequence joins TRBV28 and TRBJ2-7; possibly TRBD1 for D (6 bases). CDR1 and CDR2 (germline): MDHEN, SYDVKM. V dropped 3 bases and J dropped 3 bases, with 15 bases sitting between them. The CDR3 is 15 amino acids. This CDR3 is CASSFAGTNNYEQYF. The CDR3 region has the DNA TGTGCCAGCAGTTTCGCCGGGACAAACAACTACGAGCAGTACTTC.

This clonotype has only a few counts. This chain's CDR3 is CASSLMWFPNEQFF. CDR3 in DNA: TGTGCCAGCAGCCTTATGTGGTTCCCCAATGAGCAGTTCTTC. The chain has TRBV25-1 and TRBJ2-1; D not resolved. V lost 6 bases to trimming and J lost 6 bases, with 15 bases between them. This CDR3 is built from 14 residues. Germline CDR1 is MGHDK and CDR2 is SYGVNS.

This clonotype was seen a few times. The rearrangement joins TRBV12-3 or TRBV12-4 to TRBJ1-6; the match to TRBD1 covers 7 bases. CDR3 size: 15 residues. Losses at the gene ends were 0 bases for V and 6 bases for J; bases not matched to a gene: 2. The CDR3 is CASSLAGQVNSPLHF. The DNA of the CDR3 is TGTGCCAGCAGTTTAGCCGGACAGGTTAATTCACCCCTCCACTTT.

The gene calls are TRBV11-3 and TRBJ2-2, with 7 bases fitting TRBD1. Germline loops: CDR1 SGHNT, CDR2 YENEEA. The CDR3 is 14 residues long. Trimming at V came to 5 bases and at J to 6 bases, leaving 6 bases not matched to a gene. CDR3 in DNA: TGTGCCAGCAGCCCCCGGGGACAGTCCGGGGAGCTGTTTTTT. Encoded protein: CASSPRGQSGELFF.

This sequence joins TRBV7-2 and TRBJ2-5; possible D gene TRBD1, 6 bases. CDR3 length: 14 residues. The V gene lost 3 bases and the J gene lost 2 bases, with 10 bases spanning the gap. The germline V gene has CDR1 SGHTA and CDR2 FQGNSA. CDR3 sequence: CASSFGQGQETQYF. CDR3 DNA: TGTGCCAGCAGCTTTGGGCAGGGGCAAGAGACCCAGTACTTC.

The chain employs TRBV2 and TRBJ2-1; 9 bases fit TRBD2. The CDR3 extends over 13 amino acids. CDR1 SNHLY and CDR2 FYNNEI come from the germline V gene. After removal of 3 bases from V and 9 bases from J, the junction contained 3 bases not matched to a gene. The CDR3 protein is CASSEREGGEQFF. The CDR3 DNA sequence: TGTGCCAGCAGTGAGCGGGAGGGAGGTGAGCAGTTCTTC. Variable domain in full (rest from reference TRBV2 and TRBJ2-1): EPEVTQTPSHQVTQMGQEVILRCVPISNHLYFYWYRQILGQKVEFLVSFYNNEISEKSEIFDDQFSVERPDGSNFTLKIRSTKLEDSAMYFCASSEREGGEQFFGPGTRLTVL.

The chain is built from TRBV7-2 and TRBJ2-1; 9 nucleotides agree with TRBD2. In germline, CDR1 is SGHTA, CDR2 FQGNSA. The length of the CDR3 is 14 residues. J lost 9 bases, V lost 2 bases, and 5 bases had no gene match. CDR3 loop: CASSLWREGGEQFF. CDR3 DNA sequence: TGTGCCAGCAGCTTATGGCGGGAGGGGGGTGAGCAGTTCTTC.

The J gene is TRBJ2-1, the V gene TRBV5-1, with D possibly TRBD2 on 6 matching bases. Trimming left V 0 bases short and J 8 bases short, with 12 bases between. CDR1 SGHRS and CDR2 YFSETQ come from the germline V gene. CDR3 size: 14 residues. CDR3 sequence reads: CASSLVREDDEQFF. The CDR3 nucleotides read TGCGCCAGCAGCTTGGTCAGGGAGGACGATGAGCAGTTCTTC.

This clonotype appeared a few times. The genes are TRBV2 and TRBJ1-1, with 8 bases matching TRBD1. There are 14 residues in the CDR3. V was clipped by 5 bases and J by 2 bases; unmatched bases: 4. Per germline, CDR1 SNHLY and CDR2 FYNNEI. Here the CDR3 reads CASSSGQVNTEAFF. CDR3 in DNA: TGTGCCAGCAGTTCGGGACAGGTAAACACTGAAGCTTTCTTT.

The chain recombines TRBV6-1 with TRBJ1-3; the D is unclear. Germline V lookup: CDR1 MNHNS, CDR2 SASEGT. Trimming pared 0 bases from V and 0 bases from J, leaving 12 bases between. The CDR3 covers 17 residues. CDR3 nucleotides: TGTGCCAGCAGTGAAGCGGGGTGGCAGATCTCTGGAAACACCATATATTTT. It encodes CASSEAGWQISGNTIYF.

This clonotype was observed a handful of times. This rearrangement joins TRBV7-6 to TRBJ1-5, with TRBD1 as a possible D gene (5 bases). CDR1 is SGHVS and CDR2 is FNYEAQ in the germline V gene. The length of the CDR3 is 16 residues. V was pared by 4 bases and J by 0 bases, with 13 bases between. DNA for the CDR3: TGTGCCAGCAGCTACTACCCAGGGATTAGCAATCAGCCCCAGCATTTT. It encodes CASSYYPGISNQPQHF.

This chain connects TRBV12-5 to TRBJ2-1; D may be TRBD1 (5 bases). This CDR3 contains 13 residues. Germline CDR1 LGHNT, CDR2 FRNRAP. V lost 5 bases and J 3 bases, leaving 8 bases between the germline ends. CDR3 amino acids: CASGTDSYNEQFF. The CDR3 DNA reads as TGTGCTAGTGGTACCGACAGCTACAATGAGCAGTTCTTC.

CDR3 in DNA: TGTGCCAGCAGTGAAAAAGTACGCGTCGGCACAGATACGCAGTATTTT. Amino acid sequence: CASSEKVRVGTDTQYF. This chain connects TRBV25-1 to TRBJ2-3; no reliable D call. Germline CDR1 and CDR2: MGHDK and SYGVNS. This CDR3 contains 16 residues. The germline V and J ends were trimmed by 2 bases and 1 base, with 13 bases remaining between them.

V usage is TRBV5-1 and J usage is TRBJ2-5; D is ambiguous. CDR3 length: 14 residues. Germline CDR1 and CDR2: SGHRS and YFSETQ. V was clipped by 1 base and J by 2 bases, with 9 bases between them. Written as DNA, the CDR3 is TGCGCCAGCAGCTTGACAGTTTGTCAAGAGACCCAGTACTTC. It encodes CASSLTVCQETQYF.

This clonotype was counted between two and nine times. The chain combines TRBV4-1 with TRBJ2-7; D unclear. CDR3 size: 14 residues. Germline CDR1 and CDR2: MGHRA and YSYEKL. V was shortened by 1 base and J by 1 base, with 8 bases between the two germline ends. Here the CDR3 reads CASSQVDVSYEQYV. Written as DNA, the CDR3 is TGCGCCAGCAGCCAAGTGGACGTTTCCTACGAGCAGTACGTC.

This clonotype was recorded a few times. For the CDR3, the DNA is TGTGCCAGCTCACCACCGAACCCAGATACGCAGTATTTT. It yields the protein CASSPPNPDTQYF. The chain carries TRBV18 and TRBJ2-3; unclear D gene. This CDR3 is built from 13 residues. Germline loops: CDR1 KGHSH, CDR2 LQKENI. V lost 0 bases to trimming and J lost 4 bases, with 5 bases between them.

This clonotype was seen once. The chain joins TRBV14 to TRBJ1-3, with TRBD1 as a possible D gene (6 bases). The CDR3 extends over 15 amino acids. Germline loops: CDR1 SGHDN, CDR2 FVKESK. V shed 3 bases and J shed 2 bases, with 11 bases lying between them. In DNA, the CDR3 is TGTGCCAGCAGCCACCCTAGGGGGACTGGAAACACCATATATTTT. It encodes CASSHPRGTGNTIYF.

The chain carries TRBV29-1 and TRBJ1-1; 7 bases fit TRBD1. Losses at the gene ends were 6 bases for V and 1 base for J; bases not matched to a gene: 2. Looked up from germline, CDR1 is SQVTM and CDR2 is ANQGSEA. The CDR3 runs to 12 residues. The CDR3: CSVGTANTEAFF. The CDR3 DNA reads TGCAGCGTCGGGACAGCGAACACTGAAGCTTTCTTT.

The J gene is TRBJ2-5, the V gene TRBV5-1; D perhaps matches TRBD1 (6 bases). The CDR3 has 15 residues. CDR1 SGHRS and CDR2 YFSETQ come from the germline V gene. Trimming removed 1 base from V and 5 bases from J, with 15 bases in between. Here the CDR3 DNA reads TGCGCCAGCAGCTTGTCCACAGGGCCCGGGGAGACCCAGTACTTC. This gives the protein CASSLSTGPGETQYF.

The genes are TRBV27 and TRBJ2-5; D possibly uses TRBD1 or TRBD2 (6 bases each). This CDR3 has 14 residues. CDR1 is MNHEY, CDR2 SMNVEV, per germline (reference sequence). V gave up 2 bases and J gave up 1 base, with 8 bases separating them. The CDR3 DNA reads TGTGCCAGCAGTTTAAGGGGGGTCCAAGAGACCCAGTACTTC. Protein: CASSLRGVQETQYF.

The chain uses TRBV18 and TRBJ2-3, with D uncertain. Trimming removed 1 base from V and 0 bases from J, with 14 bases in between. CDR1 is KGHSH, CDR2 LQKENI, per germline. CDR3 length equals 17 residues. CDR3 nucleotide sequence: TGTGCCAGCTCACCACAGCAGGCAGATTCTAGCACAGATACGCAGTATTTT. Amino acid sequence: CASSPQQADSSTDTQYF.

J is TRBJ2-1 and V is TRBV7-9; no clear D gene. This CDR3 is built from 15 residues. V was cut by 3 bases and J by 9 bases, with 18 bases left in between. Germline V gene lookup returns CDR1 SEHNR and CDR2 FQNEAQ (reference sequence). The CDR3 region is CASSLGRTQYGEQFF. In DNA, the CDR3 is TGTGCCAGCAGCTTGGGCCGGACGCAATACGGTGAGCAGTTCTTC.

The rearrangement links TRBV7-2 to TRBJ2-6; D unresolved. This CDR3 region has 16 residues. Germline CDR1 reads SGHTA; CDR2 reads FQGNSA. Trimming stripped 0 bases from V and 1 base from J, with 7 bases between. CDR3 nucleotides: TGTGCCAGCAGCTTAGCGGGCAGATCTGGGGCCAACGTCCTGACTTTC. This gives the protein CASSLAGRSGANVLTF. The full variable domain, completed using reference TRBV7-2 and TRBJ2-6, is GAGVSQSPSNKVTEKGKDVELRCDPISGHTALYWYRQSLGQGLEFLIYFQGNSAPDKSGLPSDRFSAERTGGSVSTLTIQRTQQEDSAVYLCASSLAGRSGANVLTFGAGSRLTVL.